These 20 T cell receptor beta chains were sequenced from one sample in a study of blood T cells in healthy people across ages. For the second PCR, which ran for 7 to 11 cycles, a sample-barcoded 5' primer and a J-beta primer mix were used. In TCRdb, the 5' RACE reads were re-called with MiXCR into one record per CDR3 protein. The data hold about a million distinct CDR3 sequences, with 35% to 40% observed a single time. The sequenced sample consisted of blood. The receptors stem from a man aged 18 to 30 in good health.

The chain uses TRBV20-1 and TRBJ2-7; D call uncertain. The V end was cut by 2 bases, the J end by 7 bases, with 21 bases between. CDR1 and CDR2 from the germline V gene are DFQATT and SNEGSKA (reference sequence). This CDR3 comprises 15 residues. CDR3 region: CSARRHITSYNEQYF. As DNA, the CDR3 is TGCAGTGCTAGAAGGCACATTACCTCCTACAATGAGCAGTACTTC.

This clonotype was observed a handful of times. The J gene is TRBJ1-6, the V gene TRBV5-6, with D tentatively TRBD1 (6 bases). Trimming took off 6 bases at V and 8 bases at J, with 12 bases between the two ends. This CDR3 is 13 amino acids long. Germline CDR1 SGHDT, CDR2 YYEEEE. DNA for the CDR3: TGTGCCAGCACCGGGGGCGGGCATTCACCCCTCCACTTT. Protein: CASTGGGHSPLHF.

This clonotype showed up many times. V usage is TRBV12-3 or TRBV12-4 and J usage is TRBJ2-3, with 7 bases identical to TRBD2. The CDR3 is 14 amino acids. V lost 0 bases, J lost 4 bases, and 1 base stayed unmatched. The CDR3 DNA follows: TGTGCCAGCAGTTTAGCGGGGGGGGCAGATACGCAGTATTTT. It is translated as CASSLAGGADTQYF.

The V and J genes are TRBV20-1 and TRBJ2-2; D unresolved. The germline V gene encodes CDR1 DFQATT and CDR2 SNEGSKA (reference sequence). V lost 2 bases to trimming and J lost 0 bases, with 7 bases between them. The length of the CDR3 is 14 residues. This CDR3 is CSARKAANTGELFF. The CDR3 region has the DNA TGCAGTGCTAGAAAGGCAGCGAACACCGGGGAGCTGTTTTTT.

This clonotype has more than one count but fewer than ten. CDR3 in DNA: TGTGCCAGCAGTTCTAGGGCCGGCAACAATGAGCAGTACTTC. Protein: CASSSRAGNNEQYF. The chain carries TRBV6-2 or TRBV6-3 and TRBJ2-7; D call uncertain. This CDR3 has 14 amino acids. The germline CDR1 and CDR2 sequences are MNHEY and SVGEGT. V was shortened by 4 bases and J by 7 bases, with 17 bases between the two germline ends.

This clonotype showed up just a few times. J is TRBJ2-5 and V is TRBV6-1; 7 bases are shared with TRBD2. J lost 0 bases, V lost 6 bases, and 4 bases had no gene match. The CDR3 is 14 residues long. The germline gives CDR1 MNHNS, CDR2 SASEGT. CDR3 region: CASSAGVDQETQYF. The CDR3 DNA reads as TGTGCCAGCAGCGCGGGGGTAGACCAAGAGACCCAGTACTTC.

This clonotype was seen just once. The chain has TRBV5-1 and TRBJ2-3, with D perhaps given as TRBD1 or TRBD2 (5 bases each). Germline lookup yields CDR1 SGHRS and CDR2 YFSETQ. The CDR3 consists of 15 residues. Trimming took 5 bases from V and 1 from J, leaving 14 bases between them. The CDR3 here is CASRGLGDRTDTQYF. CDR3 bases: TGCGCCAGCAGGGGCCTGGGGGACCGCACAGATACGCAGTATTTT.

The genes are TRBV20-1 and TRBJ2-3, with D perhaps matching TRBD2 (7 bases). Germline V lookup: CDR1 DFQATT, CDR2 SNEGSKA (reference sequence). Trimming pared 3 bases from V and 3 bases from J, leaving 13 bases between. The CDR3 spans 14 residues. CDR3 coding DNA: TGCAGTGCTAGGTCAGGGGAGGGGACAGATACGCAGTATTTT. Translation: CSARSGEGTDTQYF.

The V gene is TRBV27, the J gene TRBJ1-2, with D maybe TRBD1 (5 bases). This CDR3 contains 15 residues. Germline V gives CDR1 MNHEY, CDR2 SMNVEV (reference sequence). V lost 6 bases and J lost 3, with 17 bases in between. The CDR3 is CASSSGSWGDYGYTF. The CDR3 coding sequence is TGTGCCAGCAGCTCTGGGAGTTGGGGGGACTATGGCTACACCTTC.

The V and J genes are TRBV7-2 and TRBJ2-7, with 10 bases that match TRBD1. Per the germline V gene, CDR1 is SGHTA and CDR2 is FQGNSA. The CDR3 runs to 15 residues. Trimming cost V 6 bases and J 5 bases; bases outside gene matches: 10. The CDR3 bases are TGTGCCAGCAGTCCAGACAGGGGGCGCGAGAACGAGCAGTACTTC. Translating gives CASSPDRGRENEQYF.

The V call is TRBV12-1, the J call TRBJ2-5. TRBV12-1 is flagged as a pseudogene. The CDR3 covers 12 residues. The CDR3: CASSFARETQYF. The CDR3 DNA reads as TGTGCCAGCAGCTTTGCGCGGGAGACCCAGTACTTC.

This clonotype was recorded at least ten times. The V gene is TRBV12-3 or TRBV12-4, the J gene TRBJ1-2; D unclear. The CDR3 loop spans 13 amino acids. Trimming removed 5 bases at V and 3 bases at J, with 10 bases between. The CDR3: CASSIHGDYGYTF. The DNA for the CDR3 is TGTGCCAGCAGTATACACGGAGACTATGGCTACACCTTC.

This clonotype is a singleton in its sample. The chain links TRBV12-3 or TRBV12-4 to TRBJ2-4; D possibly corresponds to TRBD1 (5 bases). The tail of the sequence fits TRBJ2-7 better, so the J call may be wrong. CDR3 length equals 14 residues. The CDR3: CASSSGREAYEQYF. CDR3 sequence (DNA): TGTGCCAGCAGTTCGGGCAGGGAAGCCTACGAGCAGTACTTC.

CDR3 bases: TGTGCCAGCAGCGTCAGGCACAATGAGCAGTTCTTC. Its protein product is CASSVRHNEQFF. This chain links TRBV9 with TRBJ2-1; D uncertain. CDR3 length equals 12 residues. V lost 2 bases, J lost 5 bases, and 5 bases lay in between. Germline V CDR1 and CDR2: SGDLS, YYNGEE.

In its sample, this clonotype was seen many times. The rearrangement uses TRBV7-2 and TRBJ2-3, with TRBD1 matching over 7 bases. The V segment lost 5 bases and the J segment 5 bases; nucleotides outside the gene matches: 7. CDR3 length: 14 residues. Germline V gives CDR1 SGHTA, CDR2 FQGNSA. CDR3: CASSPQTGQDTQYF. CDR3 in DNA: TGTGCCAGCAGCCCCCAGACAGGGCAAGATACGCAGTATTTT.

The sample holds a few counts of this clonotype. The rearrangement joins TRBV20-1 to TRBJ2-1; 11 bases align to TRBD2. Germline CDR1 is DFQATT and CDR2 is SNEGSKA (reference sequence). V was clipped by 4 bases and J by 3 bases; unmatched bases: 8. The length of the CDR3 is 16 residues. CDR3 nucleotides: TGCAGTGCTAAAAGCCAACTAGCGGGGGACTACAATGAGCAGTTCTTC. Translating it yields CSAKSQLAGDYNEQFF.

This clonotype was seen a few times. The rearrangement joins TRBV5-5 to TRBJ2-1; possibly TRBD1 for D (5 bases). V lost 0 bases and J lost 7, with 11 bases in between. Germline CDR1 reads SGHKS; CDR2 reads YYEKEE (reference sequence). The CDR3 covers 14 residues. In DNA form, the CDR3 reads TGTGCCAGCAGCTTGGGGGCCGCAGGGAATGAGCAGTTCTTC. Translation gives CASSLGAAGNEQFF.

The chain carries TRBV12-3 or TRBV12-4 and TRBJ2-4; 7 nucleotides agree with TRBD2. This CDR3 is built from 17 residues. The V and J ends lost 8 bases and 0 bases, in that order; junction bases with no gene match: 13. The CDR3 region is CASHPGGTLLAKNIQYF. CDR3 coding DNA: TGTGCCAGCCACCCGGGGGGTACTTTGCTAGCCAAAAACATTCAGTACTTC.

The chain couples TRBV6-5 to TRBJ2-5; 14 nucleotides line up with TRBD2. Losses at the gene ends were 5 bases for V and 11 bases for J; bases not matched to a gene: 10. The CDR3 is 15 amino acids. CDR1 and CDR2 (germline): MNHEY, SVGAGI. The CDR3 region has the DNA TGTGCCAGCAGTGGACTAGCGGGGGGTGACAATGAGCAGTACTTC. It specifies CASSGLAGGDNEQYF.

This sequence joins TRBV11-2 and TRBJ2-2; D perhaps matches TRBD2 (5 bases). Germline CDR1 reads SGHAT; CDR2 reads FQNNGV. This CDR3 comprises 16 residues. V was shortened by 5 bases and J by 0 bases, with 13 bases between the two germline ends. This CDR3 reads CASSDPPGSNTGELFF. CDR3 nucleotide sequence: TGTGCCAGCAGCGACCCCCCGGGATCGAACACCGGGGAGCTGTTTTTT.